This entry features one TCR beta chain sequence. This clonotype was seen ten or more times. The specificity of this receptor is unknown. No much larger clone is present one base from it, and per-base qualities are unavailable. Expansion of CD8+CD57+ cells had been shown by flow cytometry in the patients chosen for sequencing. Every patient had a diagnosis of severe acquired aplastic anemia based on International Study of Aplastic Anemia and Agranulocytosis and Camitta criteria. No patient had received any therapy when blood was sampled. TCR repertoires of sorted CD4+ and CD8+ blood T cells from severe aplastic anemia patients and healthy subjects were deep-sequenced in the study. Patients were enrolled in the USA under clinicaltrials.gov protocols 00001620, 01623167, 00001397, 00071045, 00081523 and 00961064. Ficoll-Paque density gradient centrifugation was used to isolate peripheral blood mononuclear cells. Before DNA extraction, CD4+ and CD8+ T cells were sorted with FACS or magnetic beads.

CDR1 is given as LNHDA and CDR2 as SQIVND, both from the germline V gene (reference sequence). Here V drops 4 bases and J drops 7 bases, and the junction holds 13 bases not matched to any gene. The CDR3 has 18 amino acids, counting the end cysteine and phenylalanine. Only the CDR3 region is kept as DNA, spanning 54 bases read in frame from base 1. These data originate in a study of CD8+CD57+ T cells in acquired aplastic anemia (dated by TCRdb to the late 2010s). Turning to the overall study: DNA extracted from sorted CD4+ and CD8+ cells had a mean of about 3 ug, with a range of roughly 0.17 to 27.4 ug. CD8+CD57+ expansion was defined as frequency above the mean frequency observed in healthy subjects.

The full study reports these points: Although twenty-nine CD8+ CDR3 sequences were shared by patients and controls, these sequences appeared highly expressed in patients and within the immunodominant clones of patients. No significant difference in CD8+ Simpson's diversity was found between patients and healthy controls (P=0.060).

Genomic DNA was used as template for profiling of TCR beta VDJ combinations and CDR3 sequences. An Illumina HiSeq 2000 was the platform used for TCR repertoire sequencing. Per the original workflow: Repertoire assessment relied on Simpson's diversity index, CDR3 size and DJ length profiles, and TRBV/TRBJ rearrangement plots. The most abundant DNA sequence in the deep sequencing data was taken as the immunodominant clone. CDR3 amino acid sequences were checked for sharing across subjects and were also compared against the VDJdb database and published repertoires. Through fastp at Q25 and MiXCR, TCRdb rebuilt clones from the public reads, retaining in-frame beta chains. Merged by CDR3 protein, the rows form single entries marked with the most common genes and DNA. The V and J calls and clone size come from TCRdb's table, not from the authors' own analysis. The sample has around 200,000 distinct CDR3 sequences on record, more than 45% of them singletons. About 9.5% of the sample belongs to the ten largest clones.

The origin of this receptor is a human donor with aplastic anemia. The sequence joins TRBV19 to TRBJ2-3, with 14 middle bases fitting TRBD2. The sample comprised sorted CD4+, CD8+, or CD8+CD57+ T cells (not recorded which) from PBMCs. The sequenced DNA is TGTGCCAGTAGTAACCGCCTGGGACTAGCGGGAGCCGTTTATACGCAGTATTTT. Its protein is CASSNRLGLAGAVYTQYF.